This passage covers 21 T cell receptor beta chains from one sample sequenced in a study of shared clonotypes between healthy human individuals (dated by TCRdb to about 2020). To prepare the library, the immunoSEQ multiplex PCR assay was applied. Not all clones reach the TCRdb copy of this immuneACCESS table, which keeps in-frame sequences only. Checked studies attribute under half of the gap to unresolved V genes and leave the rest unexplained. For this sample there are millions of clones; about 92% appear just once. The ten most abundant clones make up roughly 0.13% of the sample. Sequenced sample: naive CD4+ T cells sorted from blood. The meaning of the sample's cell subset or site label: CD45RA+ positively selected. The receptors originated from a young man in good health.

V and J are TRBV5-6 and TRBJ1-2; possibly TRBD1 for D (6 bases). Germline-derived CDR1 and CDR2 are SGHDT and YYEEEE. This CDR3 has 16 residues. Trimming pared 4 bases from V and 0 bases from J, leaving 16 bases between. The CDR3 coding sequence is TGTGCCAGCAGCATATATGGGACACCCTCTAACTATGGCTACACCTTC. The encoded protein is CASSIYGTPSNYGYTF.

This sequence joins TRBV25-1 and TRBJ1-2; unclear D gene. The ends were cut back, 6 bases at V and 4 bases at J, with 9 bases in the middle. The CDR3 is made up of 12 amino acids. In germline, CDR1 is MGHDK, CDR2 SYGVNS. CDR3 in DNA: TGTGCCAGCAGGTCGGCCAGCTATGGCTACACCTTC. Translating it yields CASRSASYGYTF.

This clone was counted a few times. The CDR3 DNA follows: TGTGCCAGCAGCTTAGCAGGGGGCATATCACCCCTCCACTTT. Translation: CASSLAGGISPLHF. The chain joins TRBV5-6 to TRBJ1-6; 8 positions match TRBD1. Losses at the gene ends were 2 bases for V and 10 bases for J; bases not matched to a gene: 5. Germline V lookup: CDR1 SGHDT, CDR2 YYEEEE. This CDR3 is built from 14 residues.

Regarding this clone: At the DNA level, this CDR3 is encoded by other sequences in the same sample as well. The V call is TRBV19, the J call TRBJ1-3, with D unclear. The germline V gene encodes CDR1 LNHDA and CDR2 SQIVND (reference sequence). The V end lost 7 bases, the J end lost 0 bases, and 1 base lay between the germline ends. This CDR3 is built from 11 residues. CDR3 in DNA: TGTGCCAGTAACTCTGGAAACACCATATATTTT. Encoded protein: CASNSGNTIYF.

Comment on this clone: Other DNA sequences in this sample translate to the same CDR3. The J gene is TRBJ1-4, the V gene TRBV7-2, with a possible D match to TRBD1 (5 bases). The CDR3 is 14 amino acids. The V and J ends lost 1 base and 8 bases respectively, with 11 bases between them. CDR1 and CDR2 from the germline V gene are SGHTA and FQGNSA. CDR3 sequence (DNA): TGTGCCAGCAGCTTAGTAGCAGGGTACGAAAAACTGTTTTTT. It codes for CASSLVAGYEKLFF.

The gene calls are TRBV7-2 and TRBJ2-7, with 10 bases fitting TRBD2. Germline V lookup: CDR1 SGHTA, CDR2 FQGNSA. The CDR3 consists of 15 residues. V was clipped by 2 bases and J by 4 bases; unmatched bases: 5. This chain's CDR3 is CASSLTSGVIYEQYF. CDR3 sequence (DNA): TGTGCCAGCAGCTTAACTAGCGGGGTAATTTACGAGCAGTACTTC. Complete variable domain (other parts from reference TRBV7-2 and TRBJ2-7): GAGVSQSPSNKVTEKGKDVELRCDPISGHTALYWYRQSLGQGLEFLIYFQGNSAPDKSGLPSDRFSAERTGGSVSTLTIQRTQQEDSAVYLCASSLTSGVIYEQYFGPGTRLTVT.

The chain uses TRBV5-4 and TRBJ1-2; a possible D gene is TRBD1 (6 bases). The V end was cut by 2 bases, the J end by 7 bases, with 12 bases between. The CDR3 contains 13 residues. In germline, CDR1 is SGHNT, CDR2 YYREEE (reference sequence). CDR3 amino acids: CASSFAGVAGYTF. The DNA for the CDR3 is TGTGCCAGCAGCTTCGCAGGGGTAGCTGGCTACACCTTC.

The genes are TRBV7-2 and TRBJ2-6; D is unresolved. CDR1 and CDR2 (germline): SGHTA, FQGNSA. V lost 3 bases, J lost 0 bases, and 9 bases lay in between. CDR3 length: 16 residues. The CDR3 is CASSLKVFSGANVLTF. Written as DNA, the CDR3 is TGTGCCAGCAGCTTGAAGGTTTTCTCTGGGGCCAACGTCCTGACTTTC.

On this clone: This same CDR3 is encoded by further DNA sequences in the sample. V is TRBV7-2 and J is TRBJ2-3; D gene uncertain. This CDR3 contains 14 residues. CDR1 SGHTA and CDR2 FQGNSA come from the germline V gene. V lost 1 base and J 0 bases, leaving 5 bases between the germline ends. CDR3 bases: TGTGCCAGCAGCTTAGGGCCGAGCACAGATACGCAGTATTTT. It yields the protein CASSLGPSTDTQYF.

J is TRBJ2-5 and V is TRBV5-1, with 10 nucleotides matching TRBD2. The V gene end was trimmed by 4 bases and the J gene end by 3 bases; junction bases not matched to a gene: 6. Germline V gives CDR1 SGHRS, CDR2 YFSETQ. This CDR3 has 15 residues. The DNA for the CDR3 is TGCGCCAGCAGCGTCAGCGGGAGGGCCGAAGAGACCCAGTACTTC. Amino acid sequence: CASSVSGRAEETQYF. The whole variable domain, remainder taken from reference TRBV5-1 and TRBJ2-5, is KAGVTQTPRYLIKTRGQQVTLSCSPISGHRSVSWYQQTPGQGLQFLFEYFSETQRNKGNFPGRFSGRQFSNSRSEMNVSTLELGDSALYLCASSVSGRAEETQYFGPGTRLLVL.

The V gene is TRBV9, the J gene TRBJ2-1; maybe TRBD2 (5 bases). This CDR3 is 17 amino acids long. CDR1 and CDR2 (germline): SGDLS, YYNGEE. V gave up 4 bases and J gave up 0 bases, with 17 bases separating them. In DNA form, the CDR3 reads TGTGCCAGCAGCACAGAGGGCGGGTTGAGCTCCTACAATGAGCAGTTCTTC. This translates into CASSTEGGLSSYNEQFF. The complete variable domain, with remaining parts taken from reference TRBV9 and TRBJ2-1, reads DSGVTQTPKHLITATGQRVTLRCSPRSGDLSVYWYQQSLDQGLQFLIQYYNGEERAKGNILERFSAQQFPDLHSELNLSSLELGDSALYFCASSTEGGLSSYNEQFFGPGTRLTVL.

This chain links TRBV30 with TRBJ1-6; D call uncertain. Germline CDR1 reads GTSNPN; CDR2 reads SVGIG (reference sequence). The CDR3 length is 14 residues. V was pared by 4 bases and J by 5 bases, with 12 bases between. Here the CDR3 reads CAWTISRDNSPLHF. DNA for the CDR3: TGTGCCTGGACCATCAGTCGGGATAATTCACCCCTCCACTTT.

The V gene is TRBV4-3, the J gene TRBJ2-3, with 9 nucleotides matching TRBD2. The junction had 18 bases not matched to a gene; V was cut back by 4 bases and J by 4 bases. Germline values: CDR1 LGHNA, CDR2 YSLEER. The CDR3 sequence is 19 residues long. The CDR3 sequence: CASSRQWTAGGGIPDTQYF. The DNA for the CDR3 is TGCGCCAGCAGCCGTCAGTGGACGGCGGGAGGGGGGATCCCAGATACGCAGTATTTT.

The chain recombines TRBV5-1 with TRBJ2-7, with 7 bases lining up with TRBD1. Germline CDR1 SGHRS, CDR2 YFSETQ. The CDR3 extends over 14 amino acids. V gave up 7 bases and J gave up 3 bases; unmatched junction bases: 10. The CDR3 loop reads CASRGGAAGYEQYF. The CDR3, as DNA: TGCGCCAGCCGAGGGGGCGCGGCGGGCTACGAGCAGTACTTC.

Regarding this clone: At the DNA level, this CDR3 is encoded by other sequences in the same sample as well. The chain couples TRBV5-1 to TRBJ2-1, with 10 bases fitting TRBD2. Trimming cost V 5 bases and J 4 bases; bases outside gene matches: 6. Germline V lookup: CDR1 SGHRS, CDR2 YFSETQ. There are 15 residues in the CDR3. The DNA of the CDR3 is TGCGCCAGCAGTCCCACTAGCGGGGCTTACAATGAGCAGTTCTTC. Protein product: CASSPTSGAYNEQFF.

V is TRBV10-3 and J is TRBJ2-5; no clear D. Germline CDR1 ENHRY, CDR2 SYGVKD. Trimming cost V 0 bases and J 2 bases, with 13 bases left between them. The CDR3 contains 16 residues. CDR3 nucleotides: TGTGCCATCAGTGAGTCGGCACTGTTAACGCAAGAGACCCAGTACTTC. Translation: CAISESALLTQETQYF.

The V call is TRBV5-1, the J call TRBJ2-2; 10 bases agree with TRBD1. The V and J ends lost 4 bases and 6 bases, in that order; junction bases with no gene match: 9. The CDR3 has 16 amino acids. Germline CDR1 is SGHRS and CDR2 is YFSETQ. The CDR3 region is CASSVGQGTFPGELFF. The CDR3 DNA is TGCGCCAGCAGCGTGGGACAGGGGACCTTCCCCGGGGAGCTGTTTTTT.

The chain links TRBV11-2 to TRBJ1-3, with a tentative D call TRBD1 (5 bases). The CDR3 totals 15 residues. Germline CDR1 reads SGHAT; CDR2 reads FQNNGV. Trimming left V 4 bases short and J 8 bases short, with 18 bases between. The CDR3, as DNA: TGTGCCAGCAGCTCCCGGGGCAGTGGGTTCTACACCATATATTTT. Protein: CASSSRGSGFYTIYF.

This clone occurred once. This rearrangement joins TRBV29-1 to TRBJ2-7, with D perhaps TRBD1 (5 bases). This CDR3 has 12 amino acids. Germline assignment: CDR1 SQVTM and CDR2 ANQGSEA. Between the trimmed V and J ends, which lost 5 bases and 1 base, there was a span of 9 bases. CDR3 in amino acids: CSVKRQSYEQYF. The CDR3 coding sequence is TGCAGCGTTAAGCGACAGTCCTACGAGCAGTACTTC.

The chain is built from TRBV5-1 and TRBJ2-7, with 8 positions matching TRBD1. The CDR3 runs to 14 residues. Germline V gives CDR1 SGHRS, CDR2 YFSETQ. V lost 4 bases to trimming and J lost 3 bases; unmatched junction nucleotides: 6. As DNA, the CDR3 is TGCGCCAGCAGCCCCCGGGACAGGTTCTACGAGCAGTACTTC. It translates to CASSPRDRFYEQYF.

V gene TRBV7-9 combines with J gene TRBJ2-3; D perhaps matches TRBD2 (5 bases). CDR3 length equals 16 residues. V was cut by 1 base and J by 0 bases, with 11 bases left in between. In germline, CDR1 is SEHNR, CDR2 FQNEAQ (reference sequence). The chain's CDR3 is CASSLEGGPSTDTQYF. The CDR3 DNA reads as TGTGCCAGCAGCTTAGAGGGCGGGCCTAGCACAGATACGCAGTATTTT.